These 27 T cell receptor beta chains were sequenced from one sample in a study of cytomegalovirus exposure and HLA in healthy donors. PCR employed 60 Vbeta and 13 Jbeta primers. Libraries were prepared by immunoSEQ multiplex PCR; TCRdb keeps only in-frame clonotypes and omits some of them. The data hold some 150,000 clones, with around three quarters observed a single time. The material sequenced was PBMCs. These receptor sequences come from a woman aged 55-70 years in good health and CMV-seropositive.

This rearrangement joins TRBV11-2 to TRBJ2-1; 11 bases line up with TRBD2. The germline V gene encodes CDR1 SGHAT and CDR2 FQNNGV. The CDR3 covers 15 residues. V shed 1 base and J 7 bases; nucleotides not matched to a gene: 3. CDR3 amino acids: CASSLVAGGRNEQFF. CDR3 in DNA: TGTGCCAGCAGCTTAGTAGCGGGAGGGCGGAATGAGCAGTTCTTC.

The CDR3 loop is CASSLGGIQGRPQHF. CDR3 sequence (DNA): TGTGCCAGCAGTTTGGGGGGGATACAGGGACGGCCCCAGCATTTT. The V gene is TRBV28, the J gene TRBJ1-5, with D maybe TRBD1 (6 bases). V was shortened by 3 bases and J by 9 bases, with 18 bases between the two germline ends. This CDR3 contains 15 residues. Germline lookup yields CDR1 MDHEN and CDR2 SYDVKM.

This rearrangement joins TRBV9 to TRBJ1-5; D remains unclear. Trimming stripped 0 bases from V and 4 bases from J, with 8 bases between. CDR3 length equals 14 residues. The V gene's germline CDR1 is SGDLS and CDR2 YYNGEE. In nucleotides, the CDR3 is TGTGCCAGCAGCGTAGATTCGGGAAATCAGCCCCAGCATTTT. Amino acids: CASSVDSGNQPQHF.

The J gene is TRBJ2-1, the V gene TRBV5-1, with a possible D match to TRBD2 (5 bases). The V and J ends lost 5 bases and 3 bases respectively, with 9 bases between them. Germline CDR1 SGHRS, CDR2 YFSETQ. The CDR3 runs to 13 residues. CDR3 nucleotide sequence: TGCGCCAGCAGGCCGGGAAGCTACAATGAGCAGTTCTTC. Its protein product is CASRPGSYNEQFF.

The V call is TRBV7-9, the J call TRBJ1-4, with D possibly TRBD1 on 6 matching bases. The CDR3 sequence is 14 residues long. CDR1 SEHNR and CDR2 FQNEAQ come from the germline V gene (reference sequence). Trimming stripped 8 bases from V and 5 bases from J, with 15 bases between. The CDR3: CASRKTGNNEKLFF. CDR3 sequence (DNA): TGTGCCAGCCGCAAGACAGGAAACAATGAAAAACTGTTTTTT.

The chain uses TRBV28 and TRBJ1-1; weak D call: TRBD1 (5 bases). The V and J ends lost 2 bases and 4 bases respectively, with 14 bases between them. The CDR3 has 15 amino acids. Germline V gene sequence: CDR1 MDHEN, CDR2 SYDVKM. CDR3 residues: CASSLPHRKFTEAFF. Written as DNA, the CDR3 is TGTGCCAGCAGTTTACCCCACAGGAAATTCACTGAAGCTTTCTTT.

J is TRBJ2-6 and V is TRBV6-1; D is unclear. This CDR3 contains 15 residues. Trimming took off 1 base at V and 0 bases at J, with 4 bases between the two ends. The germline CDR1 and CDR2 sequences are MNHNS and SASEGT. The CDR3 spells CASSEGYSGANVLTF. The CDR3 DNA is TGTGCCAGCAGTGAAGGTTACTCTGGGGCCAACGTCCTGACTTTC.

The CDR3 protein is CASSSLRDRGQGAKNIQYF. In nucleotides, the CDR3 is TGTGCCAGCAGTTCCCTCCGGGACAGGGGCCAAGGGGCCAAAAACATTCAGTACTTC. The chain has TRBV27 and TRBJ2-4, with 10 positions matching TRBD1. The CDR3 spans 19 residues. V was pared by 4 bases and J by 1 base, with 13 bases of the junction left unmatched. Germline values: CDR1 MNHEY, CDR2 SMNVEV (reference sequence).

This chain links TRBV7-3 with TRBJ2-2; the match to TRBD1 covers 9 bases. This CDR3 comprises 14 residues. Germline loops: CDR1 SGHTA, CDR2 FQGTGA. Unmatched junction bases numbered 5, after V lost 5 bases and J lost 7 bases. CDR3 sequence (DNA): TGTGCCAGCAGCCTCGGGACAGGGCACGGGGAGCTGTTTTTT. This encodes CASSLGTGHGELFF.

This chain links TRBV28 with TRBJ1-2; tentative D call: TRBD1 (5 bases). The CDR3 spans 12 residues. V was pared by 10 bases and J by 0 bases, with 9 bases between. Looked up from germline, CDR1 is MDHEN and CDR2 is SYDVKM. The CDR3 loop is CAIQGANYGYTF. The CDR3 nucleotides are TGTGCCATCCAGGGTGCTAACTATGGCTACACCTTC.

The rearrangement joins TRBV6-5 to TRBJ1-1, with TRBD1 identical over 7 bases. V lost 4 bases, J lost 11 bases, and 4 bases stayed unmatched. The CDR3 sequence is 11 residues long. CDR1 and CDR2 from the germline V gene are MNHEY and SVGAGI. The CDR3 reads CASSLGTAAFF. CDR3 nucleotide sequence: TGTGCCAGCAGTTTAGGGACAGCGGCTTTCTTT.

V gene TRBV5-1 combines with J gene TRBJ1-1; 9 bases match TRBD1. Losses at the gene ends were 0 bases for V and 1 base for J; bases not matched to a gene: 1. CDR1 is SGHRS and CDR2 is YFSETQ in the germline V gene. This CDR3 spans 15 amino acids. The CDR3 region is CASSLVGQGNTEAFF. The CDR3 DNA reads TGCGCCAGCAGCTTGGTGGGACAGGGGAACACTGAAGCTTTCTTT.

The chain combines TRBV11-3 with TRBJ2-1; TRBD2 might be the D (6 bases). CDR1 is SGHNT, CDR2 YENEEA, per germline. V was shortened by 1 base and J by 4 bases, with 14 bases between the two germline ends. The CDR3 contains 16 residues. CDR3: CASSLVSGLGYNEQFF. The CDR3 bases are TGTGCCAGCAGCTTAGTCTCGGGACTGGGATACAATGAGCAGTTCTTC. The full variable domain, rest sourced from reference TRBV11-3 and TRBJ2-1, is EAGVVQSPRYKIIEKKQPVAFWCNPISGHNTLYWYLQNLGQGPELLIRYENEEAVDDSQLPKDRFSAERLKGVDSTLKIQPAELGDSAVYLCASSLVSGLGYNEQFFGPGTRLTVL.

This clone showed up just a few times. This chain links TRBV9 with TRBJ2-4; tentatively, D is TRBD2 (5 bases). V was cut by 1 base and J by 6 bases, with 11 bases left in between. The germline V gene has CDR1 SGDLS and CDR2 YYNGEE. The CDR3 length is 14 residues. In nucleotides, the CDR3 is TGTGCCAGCAGCGTATCCGGACTGGGAAACATTCAGTACTTC. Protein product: CASSVSGLGNIQYF.

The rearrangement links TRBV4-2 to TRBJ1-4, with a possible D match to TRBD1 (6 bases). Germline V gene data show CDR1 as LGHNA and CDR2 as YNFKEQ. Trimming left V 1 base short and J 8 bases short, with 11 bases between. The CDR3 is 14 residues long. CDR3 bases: TGTGCCAGCAGCCAAGGGGGGCTGAAAGAAAAACTGTTTTTT. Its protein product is CASSQGGLKEKLFF.

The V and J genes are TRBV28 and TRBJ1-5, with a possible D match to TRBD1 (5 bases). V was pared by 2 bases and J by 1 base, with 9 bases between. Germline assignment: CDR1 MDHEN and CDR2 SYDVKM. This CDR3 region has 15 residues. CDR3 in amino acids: CASSLGGDSNQPQHF. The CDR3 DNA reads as TGTGCCAGCAGTTTAGGAGGGGACAGCAATCAGCCCCAGCATTTT.

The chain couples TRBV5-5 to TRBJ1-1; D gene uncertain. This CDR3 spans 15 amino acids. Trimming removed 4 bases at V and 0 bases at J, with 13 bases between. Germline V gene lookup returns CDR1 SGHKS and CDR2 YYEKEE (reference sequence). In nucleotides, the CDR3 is TGTGCCAGCAGCCCGCGTGCGGGAATGAACACTGAAGCTTTCTTT. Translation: CASSPRAGMNTEAFF.

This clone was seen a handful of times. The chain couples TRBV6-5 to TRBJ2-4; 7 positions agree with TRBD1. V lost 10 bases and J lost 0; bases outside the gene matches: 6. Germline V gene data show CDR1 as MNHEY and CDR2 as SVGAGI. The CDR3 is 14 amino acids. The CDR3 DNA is TGTGCCACTATAGACAGGGTAGCCAAAAACATTCAGTACTTC. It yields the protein CATIDRVAKNIQYF.

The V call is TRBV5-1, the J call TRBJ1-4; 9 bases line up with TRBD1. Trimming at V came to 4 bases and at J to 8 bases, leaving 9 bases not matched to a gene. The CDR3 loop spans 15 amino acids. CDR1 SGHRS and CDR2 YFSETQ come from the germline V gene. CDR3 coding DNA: TGCGCCAGCAGCCCGGGGACAGGGCAGGGGGAAAAACTGTTTTTT. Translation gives CASSPGTGQGEKLFF.

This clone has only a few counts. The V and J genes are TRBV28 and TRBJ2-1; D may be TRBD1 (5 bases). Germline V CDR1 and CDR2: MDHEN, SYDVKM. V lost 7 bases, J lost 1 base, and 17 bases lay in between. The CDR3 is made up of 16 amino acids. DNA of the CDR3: TGTGCCAGCACCCAAGGGGCTGCCCCATCCTACAATGAGCAGTTCTTC. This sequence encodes CASTQGAAPSYNEQFF.

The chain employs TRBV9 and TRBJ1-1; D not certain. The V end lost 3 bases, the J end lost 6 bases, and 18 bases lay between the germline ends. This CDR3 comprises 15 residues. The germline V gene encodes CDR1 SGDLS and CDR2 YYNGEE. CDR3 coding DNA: TGTGCCAGCAGCGCGCGCGGGTCCCGAGAGGCTGAAGCTTTCTTT. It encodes CASSARGSREAEAFF.

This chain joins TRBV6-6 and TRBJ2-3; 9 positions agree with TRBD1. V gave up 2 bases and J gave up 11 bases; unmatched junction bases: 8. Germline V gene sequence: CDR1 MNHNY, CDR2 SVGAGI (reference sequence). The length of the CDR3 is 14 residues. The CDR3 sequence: CASSYGTGRDRQYF. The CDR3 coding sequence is TGTGCCAGCAGTTACGGGACAGGGAGAGACCGGCAGTATTTT.

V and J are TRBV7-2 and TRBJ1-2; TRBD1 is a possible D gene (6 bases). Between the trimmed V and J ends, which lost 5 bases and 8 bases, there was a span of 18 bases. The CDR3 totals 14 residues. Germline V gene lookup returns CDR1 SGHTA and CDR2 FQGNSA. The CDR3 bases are TGTGCCAGCAGCATAGGGGGGCAGGGCAGCGGCTACACCTTC. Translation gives CASSIGGQGSGYTF.

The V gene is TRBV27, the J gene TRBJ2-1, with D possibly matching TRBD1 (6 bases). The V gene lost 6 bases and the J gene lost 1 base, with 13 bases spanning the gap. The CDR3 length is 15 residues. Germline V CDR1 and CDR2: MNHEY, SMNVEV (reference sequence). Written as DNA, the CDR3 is TGTGCCAGCAGCCACGGACAGATGTCCTACAATGAGCAGTTCTTC. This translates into CASSHGQMSYNEQFF.

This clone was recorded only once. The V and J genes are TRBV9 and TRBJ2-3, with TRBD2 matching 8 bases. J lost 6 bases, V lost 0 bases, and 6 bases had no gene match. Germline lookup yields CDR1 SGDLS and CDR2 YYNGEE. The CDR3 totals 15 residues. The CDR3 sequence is CASSVGGTRRDTQYF. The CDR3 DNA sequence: TGTGCCAGCAGCGTAGGAGGGACTAGGCGGGATACGCAGTATTTT.

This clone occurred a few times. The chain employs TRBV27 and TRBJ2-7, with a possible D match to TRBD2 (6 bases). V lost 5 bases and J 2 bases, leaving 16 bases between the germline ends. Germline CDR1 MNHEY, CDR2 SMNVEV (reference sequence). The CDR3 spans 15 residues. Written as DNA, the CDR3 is TGTGCCAGCAGTGCTACTAGTTCGGGGGCCTACGAGCAGTACTTC. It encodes CASSATSSGAYEQYF.

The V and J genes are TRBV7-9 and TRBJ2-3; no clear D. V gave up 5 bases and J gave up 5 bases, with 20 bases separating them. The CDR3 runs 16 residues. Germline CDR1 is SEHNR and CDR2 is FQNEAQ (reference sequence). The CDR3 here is CASSNRGAGTRDTQYF. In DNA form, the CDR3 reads TGTGCCAGCAGCAACCGTGGTGCAGGTACACGAGATACGCAGTATTTT. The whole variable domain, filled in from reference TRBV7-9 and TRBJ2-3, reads DTGVSQNPRHKITKRGQNVTFRCDPISEHNRLYWYRQTLGQGPEFLTYFQNEAQLEKSRLLSDRFSAERPKGSFSTLEIQRTEQGDSAMYLCASSNRGAGTRDTQYFGPGTRLTVL.